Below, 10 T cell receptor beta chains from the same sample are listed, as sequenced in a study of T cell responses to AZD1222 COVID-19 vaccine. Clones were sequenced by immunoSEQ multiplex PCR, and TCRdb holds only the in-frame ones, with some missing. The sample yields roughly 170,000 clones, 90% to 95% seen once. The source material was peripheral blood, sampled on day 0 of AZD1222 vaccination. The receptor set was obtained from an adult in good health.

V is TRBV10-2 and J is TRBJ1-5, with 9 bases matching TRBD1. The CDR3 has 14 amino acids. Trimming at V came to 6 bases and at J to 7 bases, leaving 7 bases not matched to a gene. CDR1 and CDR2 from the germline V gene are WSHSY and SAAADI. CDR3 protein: CASSYGQGIQPQHF. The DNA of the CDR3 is TGCGCCAGCAGCTACGGACAGGGGATACAGCCCCAGCATTTT.

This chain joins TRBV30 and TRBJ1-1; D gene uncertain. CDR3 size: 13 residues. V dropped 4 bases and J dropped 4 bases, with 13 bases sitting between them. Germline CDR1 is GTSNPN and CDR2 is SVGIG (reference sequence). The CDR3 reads CAWKDYSGTEAFF. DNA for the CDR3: TGTGCCTGGAAGGATTATAGTGGCACTGAAGCTTTCTTT.

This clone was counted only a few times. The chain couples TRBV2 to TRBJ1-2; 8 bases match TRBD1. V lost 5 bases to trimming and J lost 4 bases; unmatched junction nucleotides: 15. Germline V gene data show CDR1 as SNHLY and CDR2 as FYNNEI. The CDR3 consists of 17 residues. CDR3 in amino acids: CASSSSGTGLIVYGYTF. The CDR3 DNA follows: TGTGCCAGCAGTTCTTCCGGGACAGGATTAATCGTCTATGGCTACACCTTC. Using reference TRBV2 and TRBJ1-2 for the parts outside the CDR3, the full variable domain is EPEVTQTPSHQVTQMGQEVILRCVPISNHLYFYWYRQILGQKVEFLVSFYNNEISEKSEIFDDQFSVERPDGSNFTLKIRSTKLEDSAMYFCASSSSGTGLIVYGYTFGSGTRLTVV.

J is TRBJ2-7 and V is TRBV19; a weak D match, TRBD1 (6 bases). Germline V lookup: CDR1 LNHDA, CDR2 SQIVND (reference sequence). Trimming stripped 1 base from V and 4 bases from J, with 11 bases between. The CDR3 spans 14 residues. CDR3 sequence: CASSIGAGVYEQYF. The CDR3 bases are TGTGCCAGTAGTATAGGGGCAGGGGTTTACGAGCAGTACTTC.

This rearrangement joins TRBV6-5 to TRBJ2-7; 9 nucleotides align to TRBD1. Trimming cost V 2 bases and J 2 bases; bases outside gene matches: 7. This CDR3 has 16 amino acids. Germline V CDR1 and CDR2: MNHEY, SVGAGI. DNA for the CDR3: TGTGCCAGCAGTTACGCTACCGGGACAGGGACCTACGAGCAGTACTTC. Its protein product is CASSYATGTGTYEQYF.

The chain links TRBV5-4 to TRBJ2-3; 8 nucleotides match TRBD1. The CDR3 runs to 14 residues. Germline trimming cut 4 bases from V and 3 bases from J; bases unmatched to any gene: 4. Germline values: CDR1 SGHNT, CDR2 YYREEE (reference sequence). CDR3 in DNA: TGTGCCAGCAGCGGTGACAGGGGAACAGATACGCAGTATTTT. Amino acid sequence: CASSGDRGTDTQYF.

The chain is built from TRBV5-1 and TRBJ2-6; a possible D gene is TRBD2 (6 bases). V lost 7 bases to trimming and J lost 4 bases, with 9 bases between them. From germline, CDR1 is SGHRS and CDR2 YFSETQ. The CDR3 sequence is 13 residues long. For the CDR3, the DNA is TGCGCCAGCTGGACTATCGGGGCCAACGTCCTGACTTTC. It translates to CASWTIGANVLTF.

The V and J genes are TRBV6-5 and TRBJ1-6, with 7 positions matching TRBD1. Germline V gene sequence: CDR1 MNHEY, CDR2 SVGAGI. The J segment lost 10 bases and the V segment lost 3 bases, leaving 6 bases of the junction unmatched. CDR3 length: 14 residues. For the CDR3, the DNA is TGTGCCAGCAGTTATCAGGGGGTAGGGTCACCCCTCCACTTT. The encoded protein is CASSYQGVGSPLHF.

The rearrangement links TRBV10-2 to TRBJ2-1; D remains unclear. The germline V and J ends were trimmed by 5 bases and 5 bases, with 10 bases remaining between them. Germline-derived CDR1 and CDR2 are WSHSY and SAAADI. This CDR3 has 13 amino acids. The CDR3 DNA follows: TGCGCCAGCAGTCCGCAGCCCGACAATGAGCAGTTCTTC. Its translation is CASSPQPDNEQFF.

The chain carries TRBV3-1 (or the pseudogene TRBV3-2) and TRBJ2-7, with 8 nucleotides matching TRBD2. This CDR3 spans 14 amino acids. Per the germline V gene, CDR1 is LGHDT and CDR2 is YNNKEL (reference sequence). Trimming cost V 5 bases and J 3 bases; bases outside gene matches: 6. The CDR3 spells CASSGGGNFYEQYF. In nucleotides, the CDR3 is TGTGCCAGCAGCGGCGGGGGGAATTTCTACGAGCAGTACTTC.